This is a list of T cell receptor beta chains from one sample in a study of early T cells in non-severe SARS-CoV-2 infection. TCRdb itself ran the 5' RACE reads through MiXCR, one entry per CDR3 protein. The sample gives approximately 69,000 distinct CDR3 sequences, over 9.5% of which show up once; roughly 7% is in the top ten. The material sequenced was whole blood. These TCRs come from an adult who was a healthcare worker with PCR-confirmed SARS-CoV-2 infection or an uninfected control (not recorded which). CDR3s include the opening cysteine and the closing phenylalanine or tryptophan. Fields, in order: V gene, J gene, CDR3 length, CDR3 protein.

v_call: TRBV4-2
j_call: TRBJ2-3
cdr3_length: 17
cdr3_aa: CASSQVVGSGGADTQYF

v_call: TRBV5-1
j_call: TRBJ2-5
cdr3_length: 11
cdr3_aa: CASSLDETQYF

v_call: TRBV9
j_call: TRBJ1-2
cdr3_length: 15
cdr3_aa: CASGGQGAKTYGYTF

v_call: TRBV3-1
j_call: TRBJ2-3
cdr3_length: 16
cdr3_aa: CASSPDRAISPDTQYF

v_call: TRBV30
j_call: TRBJ2-7
cdr3_length: 13
cdr3_aa: CAWSAKGGLEQYF

v_call: TRBV20-1
j_call: TRBJ2-1
cdr3_length: 16
cdr3_aa: CSAKETSGFSYNEQFF

v_call: TRBV2
j_call: TRBJ2-5
cdr3_length: 14
cdr3_aa: CASSLRKGQETQHF

v_call: TRBV19
j_call: TRBJ1-2
cdr3_length: 14
cdr3_aa: CASSQGQVGYGYTF

v_call: TRBV7-9
j_call: TRBJ1-1
cdr3_length: 13
cdr3_aa: CASSPQGDAEAFF

v_call: TRBV5-4
j_call: TRBJ2-1
cdr3_length: 20
cdr3_aa: CASSPADILIAGGSYNEQFF

v_call: TRBV5-6
j_call: TRBJ2-1
cdr3_length: 14
cdr3_aa: CASTIPGPLFEQFF

v_call: TRBV20-1
j_call: TRBJ2-7
cdr3_length: 13
cdr3_aa: CSSTSGVTYEQYF

v_call: TRBV6-5
j_call: TRBJ1-5
cdr3_length: 14
cdr3_aa: CASSSQGAGQPQHF

v_call: TRBV7-9
j_call: TRBJ2-3
cdr3_length: 15
cdr3_aa: CASSPWTGVTDTQYF

v_call: TRBV19
j_call: TRBJ1-6
cdr3_length: 13
cdr3_aa: CASNPDLNSPLHF

v_call: TRBV28
j_call: TRBJ1-1
cdr3_length: 15
cdr3_aa: CASSFFGGGGTEAFF

v_call: TRBV5-4
j_call: TRBJ2-3
cdr3_length: 17
cdr3_aa: CASSSGLAGPSTDTQYF

v_call: TRBV4-1
j_call: TRBJ1-5
cdr3_length: 14
cdr3_aa: CASSQDRESQPQHF

v_call: TRBV5-1
j_call: TRBJ2-1
cdr3_length: 17
cdr3_aa: CASSLTGQRSSYNEQFF

v_call: TRBV10-3
j_call: TRBJ1-1
cdr3_length: 14
cdr3_aa: CAISEDSVTTEAFF

v_call: TRBV5-4
j_call: TRBJ1-6
cdr3_length: 14
cdr3_aa: CASSLGGNNSPLHF

v_call: TRBV29-1
j_call: TRBJ2-3
cdr3_length: 16
cdr3_aa: CSVEGYATSAPDTQYF

v_call: TRBV19
j_call: TRBJ2-5
cdr3_length: 13
cdr3_aa: CASSLTEEETQYF

v_call: TRBV12-3/TRBV12-4
j_call: TRBJ2-7
cdr3_length: 14
cdr3_aa: CASSLWTGDYEQYF

v_call: TRBV6-2/TRBV6-3
j_call: TRBJ2-2
cdr3_length: 14
cdr3_aa: CASTTLAGAGELFF

v_call: TRBV6-2/TRBV6-3
j_call: TRBJ2-7
cdr3_length: 14
cdr3_aa: CASNDIAGAYEQYF

v_call: TRBV2
j_call: TRBJ2-5
cdr3_length: 17
cdr3_aa: CASSRDRGRRFSETQYF

v_call: TRBV19
j_call: TRBJ1-1
cdr3_length: 16
cdr3_aa: CASSIGRLNLNTEAFF

v_call: TRBV30
j_call: TRBJ2-3
cdr3_length: 15
cdr3_aa: CAWTTSGGLSDTQYF

v_call: TRBV7-2
j_call: TRBJ1-2
cdr3_length: 14
cdr3_aa: CASSGRGRIYGYTF

v_call: TRBV7-2
j_call: TRBJ2-7
cdr3_length: 11
cdr3_aa: CASSLRGMQYF

v_call: TRBV20-1
j_call: TRBJ2-1
cdr3_length: 16
cdr3_aa: CSARVLNSGSLGEQFF

v_call: TRBV29-1
j_call: TRBJ2-7
cdr3_length: 12
cdr3_aa: CSVGQGVREQYF

v_call: TRBV10-3
j_call: TRBJ2-5
cdr3_length: 14
cdr3_aa: CAISESGSEETQYF

v_call: TRBV5-1
j_call: TRBJ2-1
cdr3_length: 13
cdr3_aa: CASSAGQNNEQFF

v_call: TRBV19
j_call: TRBJ1-5
cdr3_length: 13
cdr3_aa: CATAEDSNQPQHF

v_call: TRBV12-3/TRBV12-4
j_call: TRBJ2-2
cdr3_length: 15
cdr3_aa: CASSPYRGQDGELFF

v_call: TRBV12-3/TRBV12-4
j_call: TRBJ1-1
cdr3_length: 13
cdr3_aa: CASRDTRGTEAFF

v_call: TRBV6-2/TRBV6-3
j_call: TRBJ2-5
cdr3_length: 16
cdr3_aa: CASSYRPPAGGETQYF

v_call: TRBV7-2
j_call: TRBJ2-3
cdr3_length: 11
cdr3_aa: CASQGFDTQYF

v_call: TRBV7-9
j_call: TRBJ1-2
cdr3_length: 15
cdr3_aa: CASSLGPVGIDGYTF

v_call: TRBV6-4
j_call: TRBJ2-6
cdr3_length: 15
cdr3_aa: CASSDSHSGANVLTF

v_call: TRBV12-3/TRBV12-4
j_call: TRBJ2-1
cdr3_length: 15
cdr3_aa: CASRDGQISYNEQFF

v_call: TRBV3-1
j_call: TRBJ1-2
cdr3_length: 14
cdr3_aa: CASSLQKGIHGYTF

v_call: TRBV25-1
j_call: TRBJ2-1
cdr3_length: 16
cdr3_aa: CASSEYPPYYPNEQFF

v_call: TRBV12-3/TRBV12-4
j_call: TRBJ1-1
cdr3_length: 14
cdr3_aa: CASSITQLNTEAFF